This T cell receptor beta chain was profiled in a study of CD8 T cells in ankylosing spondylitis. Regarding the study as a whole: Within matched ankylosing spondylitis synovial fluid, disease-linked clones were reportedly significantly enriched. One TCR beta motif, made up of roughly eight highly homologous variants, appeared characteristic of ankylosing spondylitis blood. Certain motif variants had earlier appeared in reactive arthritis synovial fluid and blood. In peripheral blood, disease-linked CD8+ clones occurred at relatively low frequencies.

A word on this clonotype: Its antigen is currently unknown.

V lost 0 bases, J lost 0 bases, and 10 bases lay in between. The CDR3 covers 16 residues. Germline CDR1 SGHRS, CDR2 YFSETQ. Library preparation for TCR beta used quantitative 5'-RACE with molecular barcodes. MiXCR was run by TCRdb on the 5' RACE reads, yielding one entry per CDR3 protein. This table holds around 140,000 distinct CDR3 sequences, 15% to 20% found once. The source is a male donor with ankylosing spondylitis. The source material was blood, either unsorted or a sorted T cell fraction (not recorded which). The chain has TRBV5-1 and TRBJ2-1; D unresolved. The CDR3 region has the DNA TGCGCCAGCAGCTTGGTGACCCACACCTCCTACAATGAGCAGTTCTTC. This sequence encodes CASSLVTHTSYNEQFF. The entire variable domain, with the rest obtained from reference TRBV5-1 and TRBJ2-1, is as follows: KAGVTQTPRYLIKTRGQQVTLSCSPISGHRSVSWYQQTPGQGLQFLFEYFSETQRNKGNFPGRFSGRQFSNSRSEMNVSTLELGDSALYLCASSLVTHTSYNEQFFGPGTRLTVL.